Listed below are T cell receptor beta chains from one sample, sequenced in a study of blood T cell repertoires in COVID-19. Measured with immunoSEQ multiplex PCR; TCRdb has only the in-frame clones, and not every one. Among tens of thousands of clones listed, about four fifths were seen once. Sample: peripheral blood. These receptors came from a woman of 80 years or more with active or convalescent COVID-19. Both conserved end residues are part of each CDR3. The D gene is left open where the match is weak. Clone sizes are given selectively: once, few, many, or a class where the clone is expanded.

v_call: TRBV19; j_call: TRBJ2-7; clone_size: -; d_call: -; cdr3_aa: CASSTQKTYEQYF; cdr3_nt: TGTGCCAGTAGTACCCAGAAAACCTACGAGCAGTACTTC
v_call: TRBV4-1; j_call: TRBJ1-2; clone_size: -; d_call: TRBD1; cdr3_aa: CASSQFGQGTYGYTF; cdr3_nt: TGCGCCAGCAGTCAGTTCGGACAGGGAACCTATGGCTACACCTTC
v_call: TRBV19; j_call: TRBJ1-1; clone_size: -; d_call: -; cdr3_aa: CASSKNQGYDTEAFF; cdr3_nt: TGTGCCAGTAGTAAAAACCAGGGATATGACACTGAAGCTTTCTTT
v_call: TRBV28; j_call: TRBJ2-7; clone_size: once; d_call: TRBD2; cdr3_aa: CASRGPGLAGGLSYEQYF; cdr3_nt: TGTGCCAGCAGGGGACCGGGACTAGCGGGAGGCCTCTCCTACGAGCAGTACTTC
v_call: TRBV7-8; j_call: TRBJ1-1; clone_size: few; d_call: -; cdr3_aa: CASSLVRGLDTEAFF; cdr3_nt: TGTGCCAGCAGCTTAGTAAGGGGCTTGGACACTGAAGCTTTCTTT
v_call: TRBV6-1; j_call: TRBJ1-6; clone_size: -; d_call: -; cdr3_aa: CASSAREFYNSPLHF; cdr3_nt: TGTGCCAGCAGTGCTCGGGAGTTTTATAATTCACCCCTCCACTTT
v_call: TRBV5-5; j_call: TRBJ2-7; clone_size: -; d_call: TRBD1; cdr3_aa: CASSLTSLTGGYEQYF; cdr3_nt: TGTGCCAGCAGCTTAACCAGCCTGACAGGGGGTTACGAGCAGTACTTC
v_call: TRBV4-1; j_call: TRBJ2-2; clone_size: -; d_call: -; cdr3_aa: CASSQVPGSGELFF; cdr3_nt: TGCGCCAGCAGCCAAGTCCCCGGGAGCGGGGAGCTGTTTTTT
v_call: TRBV4-2; j_call: TRBJ1-2; clone_size: -; d_call: TRBD1; cdr3_aa: CASSQDQGATGPNYGYTF; cdr3_nt: TGTGCCAGCAGCCAAGATCAGGGCGCGACAGGGCCTAACTATGGCTACACCTTC
v_call: TRBV19; j_call: TRBJ2-1; clone_size: -; d_call: -; cdr3_aa: CASSTPRRGIYNEQFF; cdr3_nt: TGTGCCAGTAGTACCCCGCGCAGGGGAATCTACAATGAGCAGTTCTTC
v_call: TRBV3-1/TRBV3-2; j_call: TRBJ1-5; clone_size: -; d_call: -; cdr3_aa: CASSKQFRDTQHF; cdr3_nt: TGTGCCAGCAGCAAACAATTCAGGGACACCCAGCATTTT
v_call: TRBV19; j_call: TRBJ2-1; clone_size: -; d_call: TRBD2; cdr3_aa: CASSTHSGSRGNEQFF; cdr3_nt: TGTGCCAGTAGTACCCATAGCGGGAGTAGGGGCAATGAGCAGTTCTTC
v_call: TRBV7-9; j_call: TRBJ2-1; clone_size: -; d_call: TRBD2; cdr3_aa: CASSPGLAGGPEEQFF; cdr3_nt: TGTGCCAGCAGCCCGGGACTAGCGGGGGGGCCTGAGGAGCAGTTCTTC
v_call: TRBV6-2/TRBV6-3; j_call: TRBJ2-7; clone_size: -; d_call: TRBD1; cdr3_aa: CASSKAGTGDEQYF; cdr3_nt: TGTGCCAGCAGTAAAGCCGGGACAGGGGACGAGCAGTACTTC
v_call: TRBV28; j_call: TRBJ1-2; clone_size: -; d_call: TRBD1; cdr3_aa: CASRRDRGYTF; cdr3_nt: TGTGCCAGCAGAAGGGACAGGGGCTACACCTTC
v_call: TRBV5-1; j_call: TRBJ2-7; clone_size: -; d_call: TRBD2; cdr3_aa: CASSLYAGGAGAEQYF; cdr3_nt: TGCGCCAGCAGCTTGTATGCCGGGGGGGCCGGGGCCGAGCAGTACTTC
v_call: TRBV29-1; j_call: TRBJ2-6; clone_size: -; d_call: -; cdr3_aa: CSVGQDRSSGANVLTF; cdr3_nt: TGCAGCGTTGGGCAGGACAGAAGCTCTGGGGCCAACGTCCTGACTTTC
v_call: TRBV6-2/TRBV6-3; j_call: TRBJ1-4; clone_size: -; d_call: TRBD1; cdr3_aa: CASSLGQGNWLAEKLFF; cdr3_nt: TGTGCCAGCAGTCTGGGACAGGGTAATTGGTTGGCTGAAAAACTGTTTTTT
v_call: TRBV7-2; j_call: TRBJ2-4; clone_size: -; d_call: TRBD1; cdr3_aa: CASSPGQGRENIQYF; cdr3_nt: TGTGCCAGCAGCCCCGGACAGGGGAGGGAAAACATTCAGTACTTC
v_call: TRBV5-8; j_call: TRBJ2-3; clone_size: -; d_call: -; cdr3_aa: CASSLGTSQYF; cdr3_nt: TGTGCCAGCAGCTTGGGGACATCGCAGTATTTT
v_call: TRBV4-3; j_call: TRBJ1-5; clone_size: -; d_call: -; cdr3_aa: CASSQDRGRAQPQHF; cdr3_nt: TGCGCCAGCAGCCAAGATCGAGGCAGGGCCCAGCCCCAGCATTTT
v_call: TRBV10-1; j_call: TRBJ1-2; clone_size: few; d_call: TRBD1; cdr3_aa: CASSPGQGDYGYTF; cdr3_nt: TGCGCCAGCAGCCCAGGACAGGGCGACTATGGCTACACCTTC
v_call: TRBV19; j_call: TRBJ2-1; clone_size: -; d_call: TRBD2; cdr3_aa: CASSISGSLGVNEQFF; cdr3_nt: TGTGCCAGTAGTATTAGCGGGAGCTTGGGGGTCAATGAGCAGTTCTTC
v_call: TRBV6-1; j_call: TRBJ2-3; clone_size: once; d_call: -; cdr3_aa: CASSEIGGVSDTQYF; cdr3_nt: TGTGCCAGCAGTGAAATTGGCGGAGTCAGCGATACGCAGTATTTT
v_call: TRBV3-1/TRBV3-2; j_call: TRBJ2-7; clone_size: -; d_call: TRBD2; cdr3_aa: CASSQGLVVAGAAYEQYF; cdr3_nt: TGTGCCAGCAGCCAAGGTTTAGTGGTAGCGGGGGCCGCCTACGAGCAGTACTTC
v_call: TRBV7-2; j_call: TRBJ1-1; clone_size: -; d_call: TRBD1; cdr3_aa: CASSLGGTGNWNTEAFF; cdr3_nt: TGTGCCAGCAGCTTAGGCGGGACAGGCAATTGGAACACTGAAGCTTTCTTT
v_call: TRBV6-2/TRBV6-3; j_call: TRBJ2-3; clone_size: once; d_call: -; cdr3_aa: CASSPRGTQYF; cdr3_nt: TGTGCCAGCAGTCCCAGAGGGACGCAGTATTTT
v_call: TRBV10-1; j_call: TRBJ1-1; clone_size: -; d_call: TRBD1; cdr3_aa: CASRQTGAGETEAFF; cdr3_nt: TGCGCCAGCAGACAGACAGGGGCCGGGGAGACTGAAGCTTTCTTT
v_call: TRBV6-5; j_call: TRBJ2-7; clone_size: few; d_call: TRBD1; cdr3_aa: CASGNRGLYEQYF; cdr3_nt: TGTGCCAGCGGTAACAGGGGGCTCTACGAGCAGTACTTC
v_call: TRBV7-8; j_call: TRBJ2-1; clone_size: -; d_call: TRBD2; cdr3_aa: CASSLGGGPFF; cdr3_nt: TGTGCCAGCAGCTTAGGGGGGGGACCGTTCTTC
v_call: TRBV19; j_call: TRBJ2-3; clone_size: -; d_call: TRBD2; cdr3_aa: CASSISGLVGTDTQYF; cdr3_nt: TGTGCCAGTAGTATCTCGGGACTAGTAGGCACAGATACGCAGTATTTT
v_call: TRBV15; j_call: TRBJ2-1; clone_size: -; d_call: TRBD1; cdr3_aa: CATSRPGQDNEQFF; cdr3_nt: TGTGCCACCAGCAGACCGGGACAGGACAATGAGCAGTTCTTC
v_call: TRBV6-2/TRBV6-3; j_call: TRBJ2-7; clone_size: -; d_call: TRBD1; cdr3_aa: CASSSLGQLLLYEQYF; cdr3_nt: TGTGCCAGCAGTTCCCTGGGACAGCTTCTACTCTACGAGCAGTACTTC
v_call: TRBV10-2; j_call: TRBJ2-7; clone_size: -; d_call: -; cdr3_aa: CASSESGGTYEQYF; cdr3_nt: TGCGCCAGCAGTGAGTCCGGGGGAACCTACGAGCAGTACTTC
v_call: TRBV12-3/TRBV12-4; j_call: TRBJ2-3; clone_size: -; d_call: -; cdr3_aa: CASRRAGDTQYF; cdr3_nt: TGTGCCAGCAGAAGGGCGGGAGATACGCAGTATTTT
v_call: TRBV19; j_call: TRBJ1-1; clone_size: -; d_call: -; cdr3_aa: CASSTRERNTEAFF; cdr3_nt: TGTGCCAGTAGTACCCGGGAAAGGAACACTGAAGCTTTCTTT
v_call: TRBV20-1; j_call: TRBJ2-3; clone_size: -; d_call: -; cdr3_aa: CSASQLTSTDTQYF; cdr3_nt: TGCAGTGCTAGTCAACTAACTAGCACAGATACGCAGTATTTT
v_call: TRBV10-1; j_call: TRBJ2-1; clone_size: few; d_call: -; cdr3_aa: CASSESASRFVYNEQFF; cdr3_nt: TGCGCCAGCAGTGAGTCGGCTAGCCGTTTCGTCTACAATGAGCAGTTCTTC
v_call: TRBV2; j_call: TRBJ1-5; clone_size: few; d_call: TRBD1; cdr3_aa: CASRGRRGYQPQHF; cdr3_nt: TGTGCCAGCAGGGGTCGCAGGGGGTATCAGCCCCAGCATTTT